A single T cell receptor (beta chain) is shown here with its context. The entry originates in a study of blood T cell repertoires in COVID-19. Looking at the study overall: From the United States, Italy and Spain came samples of acute and convalescent COVID-19. PBMCs, B-cell-depleted T cells, or T cells were the source of the cDNA or gDNA that made up the material.

Original analysis: Amplification of reference gene primers was used by the study to estimate nucleated cell counts. Repertoires were generated with immunoSEQ multiplex PCR, while TCRdb's copy carries only in-frame clones and drops some. V, J and clone size are taken as reported in that table, and D and trimming were inferred from the DNA itself. Of some 110,000 clones listed, approximately 86% are singletons. V was pared by 10 bases and J by 8 bases, with 23 bases between. The CDR3 runs to 14 residues. Germline-derived CDR1 and CDR2 are MNHEY and SVGAGI. The chain uses TRBV6-5 and TRBJ1-2; TRBD1 might be the D (5 bases). The sample was peripheral blood. This clonotype was obtained from a human donor in a cohort sampled during active COVID-19. The CDR3 region has the DNA TGTGCCACCCAGTTAATGGGGGGAACGAGGGGCTACACCTTC. This sequence encodes CATQLMGGTRGYTF.